This paragraph covers one T cell receptor (beta chain) sequence. This sample includes further DNA sequences coding for the same CDR3. This CDR3 contains 11 residues. In germline, CDR1 is MDHEN, CDR2 SYDVKM. With 5 bases removed from V and 5 bases from J, the gap between germline ends came to 6 bases. Per the study methods: ImmunoSEQ only sent back junction sequences with no quality scores, so filtering was done differently. Generated by immunoSEQ multiplex PCR, the TCRdb table keeps only in-frame clones and is missing some. V and J calls and clone size are given by that table; D and trimming were obtained from the DNA. In the table there are over a million clones, 78% of which are singletons. Each donor was a Caucasian adult residing in Nashville, Tennessee. This specimen comes from a study of shared clonotypes between healthy human individuals. Study-level background: Each donor had three CD4 naive, three CD4 memory, two CD8 naive and one CD8 memory plate.

The source is a man aged 18 to 35 in good health. Some clones in this sample may be carry-over from other donors' samples. The chain carries TRBV28 and TRBJ2-5; D is unclear. Source material: memory CD4+ T cells from PBMCs. The subset: CD45RA-negative fraction. The CDR3 bases are TGTGCCAGCAGTAAGGAGGAGACCCAGTACTTC. Amino acid sequence: CASSKEETQYF.